Shown below are 23 T cell receptor beta chains from a single sample sequenced in a study of shared clonotypes between healthy human individuals. Method: immunoSEQ multiplex PCR; TCRdb's copy keeps in-frame clones and lacks some. The sample yields about a million clones, about three quarters seen once. Sequencing used memory CD4+ T cells sorted from blood. As to subset: CD45RA-negative fraction. The receptors here all came from a man aged 18 to 35 in good health.

This clone was recorded once. The V call is TRBV19, the J call TRBJ1-5; 8 nucleotides match TRBD1. V gave up 3 bases and J gave up 4 bases; unmatched junction bases: 5. The germline gives CDR1 LNHDA, CDR2 SQIVND (reference sequence). This CDR3 comprises 15 residues. CDR3 nucleotides: TGTGCCAGTAGTATCCCCCACAGGGGGAATCAGCCCCAGCATTTT. It is translated as CASSIPHRGNQPQHF.

CDR3 in amino acids: CASSTGTGSQYGYTF. CDR3 in DNA: TGTGCCAGCAGTACGGGGACAGGGAGTCAGTATGGCTACACCTTC. The rearrangement joins TRBV6-6 to TRBJ1-2, with 9 bases identical to TRBD1. V lost 5 bases, J lost 5 bases, and 9 bases stayed unmatched. CDR3 length: 15 amino acids. Germline V CDR1 and CDR2: MNHNY, SVGAGI (reference sequence).

The V and J genes are TRBV4-2 and TRBJ2-1; 7 nucleotides align to TRBD2. The length of the CDR3 is 13 residues. Losses at the gene ends were 4 bases for V and 8 bases for J; bases not matched to a gene: 5. Germline values: CDR1 LGHNA, CDR2 YNFKEQ. CDR3 coding DNA: TGTGCCAGCAGCCGTACTAGCGACGATGAGCAGTTCTTC. Amino acid sequence: CASSRTSDDEQFF.

The chain joins TRBV30 to TRBJ2-7; 9 nucleotides align to TRBD1. The CDR3 totals 13 residues. With 4 bases clipped from V and 3 bases from J, the junction kept 4 bases outside the gene matches. The germline CDR1 and CDR2 sequences are GTSNPN and SVGIG (reference sequence). The CDR3 region has the DNA TGTGCCTGGAAAAAGACAGGGGGCTACGAGCAGTACTTC. This gives the protein CAWKKTGGYEQYF.

The V and J genes are TRBV28 and TRBJ1-5; D uncertain. CDR1 MDHEN and CDR2 SYDVKM come from the germline V gene. The length of the CDR3 is 15 residues. V was trimmed by 5 bases and J by 0 bases, leaving 11 bases between them. The DNA of the CDR3 is TGTGCCAGCAGTAGTGGCCAGTATAGCAATCAGCCCCAGCATTTT. It encodes CASSSGQYSNQPQHF.

The CDR3: CASSESSGTGNSPLHF. The DNA of the CDR3 is TGTGCCAGCAGTGAATCCTCCGGGACAGGGAATTCACCCCTCCACTTT. V gene TRBV6-1 combines with J gene TRBJ1-6; 9 nucleotides line up with TRBD1. J lost 7 bases, V lost 2 bases, and 6 bases had no gene match. The CDR3 has 16 residues. Germline V gene data show CDR1 as MNHNS and CDR2 as SASEGT.

This clone was seen a single time. This rearrangement joins TRBV28 to TRBJ1-3; D unresolved. The CDR3 runs to 14 residues. V lost 7 bases to trimming and J lost 0 bases, with 10 bases between them. The germline gives CDR1 MDHEN, CDR2 SYDVKM. The CDR3 reads CASIGLGSGNTIYF. The CDR3, as DNA: TGTGCCAGCATCGGTCTCGGCTCTGGAAACACCATATATTTT.

The V call is TRBV10-2, the J call TRBJ2-7, with a possible D match to TRBD2 (5 bases). The CDR3 totals 12 residues. Germline assignment: CDR1 WSHSY and CDR2 SAAADI. V was trimmed by 6 bases and J by 3 bases, leaving 9 bases between them. This chain's CDR3 is CASRDSNYEQYF. CDR3 bases: TGCGCCAGCAGGGACTCTAACTACGAGCAGTACTTC.

This clone was counted only a few times. In nucleotides, the CDR3 is TGTGCCAGCAGCCCGGGACAGCCTGAAAAACTGTTTTTT. This encodes CASSPGQPEKLFF. This chain connects TRBV11-2 to TRBJ1-4; 7 nucleotides match TRBD1. Germline values: CDR1 SGHAT, CDR2 FQNNGV. This CDR3 region has 13 residues. J gave up 7 bases and V 5 bases, and 4 bases lay outside the gene matches.

The chain couples TRBV27 to TRBJ2-7, with TRBD1 as a possible D gene (6 bases). The V gene lost 6 bases and the J gene lost 2 bases, with 14 bases spanning the gap. CDR1 and CDR2 (germline): MNHEY, SMNVEV (reference sequence). CDR3 length: 14 amino acids. CDR3 sequence: CASRNRVLTYEQYF. CDR3 nucleotides: TGTGCCAGCAGAAACAGGGTCCTAACCTACGAGCAGTACTTC.

This sequence joins TRBV6-6 and TRBJ1-1; 7 bases line up with TRBD1. The ends lost 6 bases at V and 0 bases at J; junction bases unmatched: 1. The CDR3 covers 13 residues. The V gene's germline CDR1 is MNHNY and CDR2 SVGAGI (reference sequence). Here the CDR3 DNA reads TGTGCCAGCAGCAGGGGGTTGAACACTGAAGCTTTCTTT. Translating gives CASSRGLNTEAFF.

The CDR3 loop reads CASSESGTGFYEQYF. In nucleotides, the CDR3 is TGCGCCAGCAGTGAGTCCGGGACAGGGTTCTACGAGCAGTACTTC. V gene TRBV10-1 combines with J gene TRBJ2-7; 9 bases align to TRBD1. The trim removed 0 bases at V and 3 bases at J, leaving 3 bases unmatched. The CDR3 is made up of 15 amino acids. Germline lookup yields CDR1 WNHNN and CDR2 SYGVQD (reference sequence).

V and J are TRBV10-1 and TRBJ2-3; no firm D call. Germline V gene sequence: CDR1 WNHNN, CDR2 SYGVQD (reference sequence). This CDR3 region has 14 residues. Between the trimmed V and J ends, which lost 3 bases and 1 base, there was a span of 8 bases. CDR3 coding DNA: TGCGCCAGCAGTGACACCTACCGCACAGATACGCAGTATTTT. As protein: CASSDTYRTDTQYF.

The V call is TRBV6-6, the J call TRBJ2-7; perhaps TRBD1 as D (6 bases). Trimming pared 6 bases from V and 1 base from J, leaving 13 bases between. CDR3 length: 14 amino acids. Germline CDR1 and CDR2: MNHNY and SVGAGI (reference sequence). This CDR3 is CASRPQGISYEQYF. As DNA, the CDR3 is TGTGCCAGCAGGCCTCAGGGGATTTCCTACGAGCAGTACTTC.

The genes are TRBV4-1 and TRBJ2-7; perhaps TRBD2 as D (5 bases). The CDR3 sequence is 16 residues long. The V end was cut by 1 base, the J end by 4 bases, with 17 bases between. Germline CDR1 and CDR2: MGHRA and YSYEKL. CDR3 DNA sequence: TGCGCCAGCAGCCAAGGACCCGGTGGTAGCGAATACGAGCAGTACTTC. It specifies CASSQGPGGSEYEQYF.

The rearrangement uses TRBV7-2 and TRBJ2-3, with D tentatively TRBD2 (6 bases). Germline CDR1 and CDR2: SGHTA and FQGNSA. The CDR3 loop spans 16 amino acids. V lost 1 base to trimming and J lost 8 bases, with 19 bases between them. The DNA of the CDR3 is TGTGCCAGCAGCTTAGGTGAAGGGAGGAAAGGCGGTACGCAGTATTTT. Its translation is CASSLGEGRKGGTQYF.

The CDR3 loop reads CASKGTAGNTIYF. The CDR3 DNA is TGTGCCAGCAAGGGGACAGCTGGAAACACCATATATTTT. The chain links TRBV2 to TRBJ1-3; 7 positions agree with TRBD1. The J segment lost 2 bases and the V segment lost 7 bases, leaving 2 bases of the junction unmatched. There are 13 residues in the CDR3. The V gene's germline CDR1 is SNHLY and CDR2 FYNNEI.

The gene calls are TRBV2 and TRBJ2-1; D is perhaps TRBD1 (6 bases). V gave up 3 bases and J gave up 0 bases, with 12 bases separating them. The CDR3 is 16 residues long. Germline V gene sequence: CDR1 SNHLY, CDR2 FYNNEI. The DNA of the CDR3 is TGTGCCAGCAGTGAGGGGGCTAGCATCTCCTACAATGAGCAGTTCTTC. This translates into CASSEGASISYNEQFF. Using reference TRBV2 and TRBJ2-1 for the parts outside the CDR3, the full variable domain is EPEVTQTPSHQVTQMGQEVILRCVPISNHLYFYWYRQILGQKVEFLVSFYNNEISEKSEIFDDQFSVERPDGSNFTLKIRSTKLEDSAMYFCASSEGASISYNEQFFGPGTRLTVL.

J is TRBJ2-5 and V is TRBV25-1; D is possibly TRBD1 (5 bases). The germline V gene has CDR1 MGHDK and CDR2 SYGVNS. Trimming removed 6 bases at V and 4 bases at J, with 15 bases between. CDR3 length equals 14 residues. The CDR3 nucleotides are TGTGCCAGCAGCGAACAGGCGTCGAGAGAGACCCAGTACTTC. Encoded protein: CASSEQASRETQYF.

The V and J genes are TRBV2 and TRBJ1-3, with a possible D match to TRBD1 (5 bases). V was pared by 8 bases and J by 0 bases, with 11 bases between. Germline values: CDR1 SNHLY, CDR2 FYNNEI. The CDR3 is made up of 14 amino acids. The chain's CDR3 is CASYSGSSGNTIYF. DNA of the CDR3: TGTGCCAGCTACTCAGGGAGCTCTGGAAACACCATATATTTT.

The V call is TRBV5-6, the J call TRBJ2-4, with D possibly being TRBD1 (6 bases). The CDR3 consists of 14 residues. V gave up 4 bases and J gave up 5 bases, with 13 bases separating them. CDR1 and CDR2 from the germline V gene are SGHDT and YYEEEE. CDR3 sequence reads: CASSPTRQENIQYF. The CDR3 nucleotides are TGTGCCAGCAGCCCTACCAGACAGGAAAACATTCAGTACTTC. The full variable domain, in which reference TRBV5-6 and TRBJ2-4 provide the parts outside the CDR3, is DAGVTQSPTHLIKTRGQQVTLRCSPKSGHDTVSWYQQALGQGPQFIFQYYEEEERQRGNFPDRFSGHQFPNYSSELNVNALLLGDSALYLCASSPTRQENIQYFGAGTRLSVL.

The chain is built from TRBV10-3 and TRBJ2-7, with D tentatively TRBD2 (7 bases). Germline V gene sequence: CDR1 ENHRY, CDR2 SYGVKD. CDR3 length equals 16 residues. The V and J ends lost 5 bases and 0 bases respectively, with 17 bases between them. The CDR3 spells CAISPGSAGASYEQYF. The CDR3, as DNA: TGTGCCATCAGTCCCGGGTCTGCGGGGGCCTCCTACGAGCAGTACTTC.

The J gene is TRBJ1-4, the V gene TRBV30; 7 positions agree with TRBD1. This CDR3 comprises 15 residues. CDR1 is GTSNPN and CDR2 is SVGIG in the germline V gene (reference sequence). Trimming took 1 base from V and 11 from J; bases not matched to a gene: 13. Written as DNA, the CDR3 is TGTGCCTGGAGTGCAGGGGGGGCAGGGCGAGGGAAACTGTTTTTT. This codes for CAWSAGGAGRGKLFF.